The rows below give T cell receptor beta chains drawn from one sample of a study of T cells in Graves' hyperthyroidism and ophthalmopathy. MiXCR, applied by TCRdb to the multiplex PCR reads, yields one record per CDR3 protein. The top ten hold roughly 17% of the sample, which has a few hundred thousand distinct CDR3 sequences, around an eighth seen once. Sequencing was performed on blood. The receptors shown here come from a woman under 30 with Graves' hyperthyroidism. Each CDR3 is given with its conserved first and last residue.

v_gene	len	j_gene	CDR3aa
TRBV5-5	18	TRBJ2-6	CASSQEDRPLSGANVLTF
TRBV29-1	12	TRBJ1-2	CSVSRTLGGYTF
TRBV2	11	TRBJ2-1	CASSEGGKQFF
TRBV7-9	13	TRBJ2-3	CASSTGSSDTQYF
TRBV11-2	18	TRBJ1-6	CASSFSSSTSSYNSPLHF
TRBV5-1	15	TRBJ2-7	CASSLLQGPSYEQYF
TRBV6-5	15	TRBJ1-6	CASSYSEGNNSPLHF
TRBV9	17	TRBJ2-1	CASSPRTSGRLGNEQSF
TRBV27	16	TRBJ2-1	CASSLYAGGIYNEQFF
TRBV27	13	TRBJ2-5	CASSTLDQETQYF
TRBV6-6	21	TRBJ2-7	CASSITEGRDETSGTPYEQYF
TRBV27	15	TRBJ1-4	CASASSSVTNEKLFF
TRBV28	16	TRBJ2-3	CASSFKGPGLRDTQYF
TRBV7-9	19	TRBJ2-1	CASSLGRLAGPTPYNEQFF
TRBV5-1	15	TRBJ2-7	CASSLFGTGDYEQYF